This T cell receptor beta chain was profiled in a study of blood T cells in healthy people across ages. Combining a sample-barcoded 5' primer with a J-beta primer mix, a second PCR ran for about 7 to 12 cycles. TCRdb called the 5' RACE reads again in MiXCR, with one record for every CDR3 protein. The repertoire holds roughly 730,000 distinct CDR3 sequences, with 56% as singletons. Concerning this clonotype: One junction end disagrees with the germline gene, perhaps due to a read error.

CDR3 size: 11 residues. The clonotype originates from a man aged 35-49 years in good health. The chain couples TRBV12-3 or TRBV12-4 to TRBJ1-6, with D tentatively TRBD1 (6 bases). The sample consisted of blood. CDR3 DNA sequence: TGTGCCAGCAGCTTAGGGGGACCCCTCCACTTT. Encoded protein: CASSLGGPLHF.